This section outlines one TCR beta chain sequence together with its context. The sample comes from a study of CD8 T cells in Susac syndrome. It was with random hexamers that roughly 0.5 to 1 ug RNA was reverse transcribed. Across 54 Vbeta and 13 Jbeta, TCR beta CDR3 was amplified with immunoSEQ multiplex PCR. TCRdb analysed the immunoSEQ multiplex PCR reads with MiXCR anew, one entry per CDR3 protein. Of tens of thousands of distinct CDR3 sequences listed, around 93% are singletons. TEMRA cells were enriched by FACS, and CD4+ and CD8+ T cells were negatively isolated. The clonotype comes from a human donor with multiple sclerosis. Sample: CD8+ T cells from PBMCs.

CDR3 bases: TGTGCCAGCAGAATGAGGCTTACGAACACCGGGGAGCTGTTTTTT. Amino acids: CASRMRLTNTGELFF. This chain uses TRBV7-9 with TRBJ2-2, with no clear D. Per the germline V gene, CDR1 is SEHNR and CDR2 is FQNEAQ (reference sequence). V lost 6 bases, J lost 0 bases, and 11 bases lay in between. The CDR3 is 15 amino acids. The entire variable domain, with the rest obtained from reference TRBV7-9 and TRBJ2-2, is as follows: DTGVSQNPRHKITKRGQNVTFRCDPISEHNRLYWYRQTLGQGPEFLTYFQNEAQLEKSRLLSDRFSAERPKGSFSTLEIQRTEQGDSAMYLCASRMRLTNTGELFFGEGSRLTVL.